This TCR beta chain appears in the sequencing data of a study of a mutant IDH1 vaccine in newly diagnosed glioma. Whole-study context: The initiation of vaccination occurred 4-6 weeks after radiotherapy alone, or with temozolomide cycles. Treated patients were roughly 62% male, roughly 38% female, mean age approximately 42 years.

Stated time point: week 35, safety follow-up. What each vaccine dose contained was 300 ug of mutant IDH1 20-mer peptide, accompanied by topical imiquimod. V was shortened by 3 bases and J by 12 bases, with 14 bases between the two germline ends. This CDR3 comprises 12 residues. Germline V gives CDR1 LGHNT, CDR2 FRNRAP. TCRdb's copy holds only in-frame clones and misses some; the assay was immunoSEQ multiplex PCR. Among approximately 50,000 clones, roughly four fifths were seen once, and the ten largest hold more than 9%. This clone occurred a few times. Its antigen is undetermined. Sequenced here: PBMCs, sampled from a glioma patient whose treatment included an IDH1 peptide vaccine. This receptor was taken from a man aged 40-49 years with glioma. The V and J genes are TRBV12-5 and TRBJ1-1; D ambiguous. CDR3 bases: TGTGCTAGTGGTTTATCCACTCGGGTAACTTTCTTT. It yields the protein CASGLSTRVTFF.